This is a list of T cell receptor beta chains from one sample in a study of blood T cell repertoires in COVID-19. Produced via immunoSEQ multiplex PCR; TCRdb's table is partial and in-frame only. The sample records around 170,000 clones, roughly 84% being singletons. The specimen was peripheral blood. The receptors derive from a man aged 45-65 years with active or convalescent COVID-19. Both conserved end residues are part of each CDR3. A D gene is named only where the DNA matches it firmly. Not all rows give a size; the values are once, few, many and, for expanded clones, a class.

V gene	clone size	J gene	D gene	CDR3 protein	CDR3 DNA
TRBV24-1	NA	TRBJ2-7	NA	CATQRGGSYEQYF	TGTGCCACTCAAAGGGGGGGCTCCTACGAGCAGTACTTC
TRBV6-4	NA	TRBJ2-2	NA	CASSRESTGELFF	TGTGCCAGCAGTAGGGAGTCGACCGGGGAGCTGTTTTTT
TRBV10-2	NA	TRBJ1-2	NA	CASSGAANYGYTF	TGCGCCAGCAGTGGGGCCGCTAACTATGGCTACACCTTC
TRBV6-5	NA	TRBJ2-1	TRBD2	CACKRGASYNEQFF	TGTGCCTGCAAGCGGGGGGCCTCCTACAATGAGCAGTTCTTC
TRBV13	NA	TRBJ2-1	NA	CASTARGRGNHNEQFF	TGTGCCAGCACTGCCAGGGGACGGGGAAACCACAATGAGCAGTTCTTC
TRBV12-2	NA	TRBJ2-5	NA	CASPSSGLRTQYF	TGTGCAAGTCCCTCCTCGGGTTTGAGGACCCAGTACTTC
TRBV27	NA	TRBJ1-2	NA	CASSLSVRVPAWNYGYTF	TGTGCCAGCAGTTTATCAGTCAGGGTCCCAGCTTGGAACTATGGCTACACCTTC
TRBV10-3	NA	TRBJ2-5	NA	CATLEGETQYF	TGTGCCACCTTGGAGGGAGAGACCCAGTACTTC
TRBV19	NA	TRBJ1-1	NA	CASSAGIYTEAFF	TGTGCCAGTAGTGCGGGGATTTACACTGAAGCTTTCTTT
TRBV20-1	NA	TRBJ2-1	NA	CSARSGHEQFF	TGCAGTGCTAGGTCAGGGCATGAGCAGTTCTTC
TRBV10-3	NA	TRBJ2-1	TRBD2	CAITMTSGHEQFF	TGTGCCATCACCATGACTAGCGGGCATGAGCAGTTCTTC
TRBV7-6	NA	TRBJ1-2	NA	CASSLARGGNYGYTF	TGTGCCAGCAGCTTAGCGCGGGGAGGGAACTATGGCTACACCTTC
TRBV6-2/TRBV6-3	NA	TRBJ2-2	NA	CASSYSGANTGELFF	TGTGCCAGCAGTTACTCGGGAGCGAACACCGGGGAGCTGTTTTTT
TRBV5-4	NA	TRBJ2-5	TRBD2	CASSRTSGSGETQYF	TGTGCCAGCAGCCGGACTAGCGGGAGTGGAGAGACCCAGTACTTC
TRBV11-1	NA	TRBJ1-1	TRBD1	CASSYRGRYTEAFF	TGTGCCAGCAGCTACAGGGGTAGGTACACTGAAGCTTTCTTT
TRBV28	NA	TRBJ2-5	TRBD1	CASSLPRDRDQETQYF	TGTGCCAGCAGTCTTCCCCGGGACAGGGATCAAGAGACCCAGTACTTC
TRBV27	few	TRBJ1-2	NA	CASSLAGLRMAQDGYTF	TGTGCCAGCAGTTTAGCAGGGCTCAGGATGGCTCAAGATGGCTACACCTTC
TRBV15	NA	TRBJ2-2	NA	CATRPRSSANTGELFF	TGTGCCACCAGACCGAGGAGTTCCGCGAACACCGGGGAGCTGTTTTTT
TRBV21-1	NA	TRBJ1-4	NA	CASQTGATNEKLFF	TGTGCCAGCCAAACAGGGGCAACTAATGAAAAACTGTTTTTT
TRBV6-5	few	TRBJ1-2	TRBD1	CASSYIGQGNYGYTF	TGTGCCAGCAGTTACATCGGACAGGGAAACTATGGCTACACCTTC
TRBV9	NA	TRBJ1-6	NA	CASSFSNSPLHF	TGTGCCAGCAGTTTCAGTAATTCACCCCTCCACTTT
TRBV19	NA	TRBJ2-2	NA	CASSNRGPRGTGELFF	TGTGCCAGTAGTAACCGCGGACCCAGGGGTACCGGGGAGCTGTTTTTT
TRBV5-1	NA	TRBJ2-3	TRBD2	CASSLTGTSHVADTQYF	TGCGCCAGCAGCCTTACTGGGACTAGTCACGTAGCAGATACGCAGTATTTT
TRBV19	NA	TRBJ1-1	NA	CASSPHTEAFF	TGTGCCAGTAGTCCCCATACTGAAGCTTTCTTT
TRBV28	few	TRBJ1-6	NA	CASSWGRNSPLHF	TGTGCCAGCAGTTGGGGCCGGAATTCACCCCTCCACTTT
TRBV4-3	NA	TRBJ1-3	NA	CASSHGGGNTIYF	TGCGCCAGCAGCCATGGGGGGGGAAACACCATATATTTT
TRBV24-1	NA	TRBJ1-1	TRBD1	CATSDRTGLAFF	TGTGCCACCAGTGACAGGACAGGGCTAGCTTTCTTT